This record concerns one TCR beta chain sequence. Its antigen specificity is not known. No base-level quality is on record; no much larger clone is a single base apart. Healthy HIV-negative adults with no recently reported acute infections or vaccinations were included as donors. Only Caucasian adults living in Nashville, Tennessee, USA were represented among the donors. For unsorted samples, tens of millions of PBMCs were counted, and genomic DNA was extracted using the QIAamp DNA Blood Mini kit. After blood collection by leukapheresis, PBMCs were isolated using Ficoll-Histopaque density gradient centrifugation and then cryopreserved in the vapor phase of liquid nitrogen. TCR CDR3 regions were amplified from genomic DNA by multiplex PCR using the deep immunoSEQ assay. For each cell subset, the extracted genomic DNA was distributed evenly across all wells of several immunoSEQ 96-well plates, and each plate served as one replicate. For unsorted PBMC, approximately 0.3 ug of genomic DNA, equivalent to about 30,000 T cell genomes, went into each replicate PCR. Genomic DNA from unsorted PBMC was sequenced over ten immunoSEQ deep assay plates. Purified libraries were quantified with a Qubit 3.0 fluorometer, sized on a Bioanalyzer 2100, and re-quantified with the KAPA Library Quantification kit. Each immunoSEQ 96-well plate was sequenced on its own single-read 150-cycle Illumina NextSeq 550 flow cell. The original pipeline was this. Because only junctional sequences without quality scores were contained in the immunoSEQ output, filtering matching that applied to full-length reads could not be performed. To assign V/J genes and CDR3, sequences were annotated against IMGT germline references using PyIR, a Python wrapper for IgBLAST v1.9. Reads with weak V/J assignments (E-value above 1e-6), missing CDR3, stop codons, out-of-frame junctions, or ambiguous translated residues were removed. V3J clonotypes were defined as sequences sharing an identical inferred V gene, J gene, and CDR3 amino acid sequence. To compute the percentage overlap between repertoires, the number of shared unique clonotypes was divided by the size of the smaller repertoire. Richness of each repertoire was evaluated using RTK rarefaction, the Chao1 estimator, and Recon v2.1 estimates of unobserved clonotypes. In TCRdb, the immuneACCESS table is reduced to in-frame sequences with V and J assigned. These tables do not hold every clone; where another copy was compared, an unresolved V gene accounts for under half, and the others remain unexplained. Clone size and V and J calls were adopted from that table, with D and trimming inferred from the DNA. The sample includes roughly 490,000 clones, with roughly 78% observed a single time. In total, the top ten clones hold 12% of the sample.

The entry originates in a study of shared clonotypes between healthy human individuals (dated by TCRdb to 2018 to 2021). About the investigation overall: A couple of women and a few men aged 18 to 49 years were included in the cohort. The study deeply sequenced blood TCR repertoires of about 5 healthy adults to estimate repertoire size and the extent of clonotype sharing between individuals. Different laboratories and diverse techniques were used to prepare libraries and sequence TCR repertoires, to increase sequencing depth and limit assay-specific biases. Per donor, leukapheresis produced somewhere between about 0.85 and 10 billion PBMCs. Beyond this particular receptor, the publication reports: Because the study included a small number of donors, the genetic and exposure-history diversity represented was limited. Sampling was limited to blood, and TCR repertoires in tissue likely differ from TCR repertoires in blood. Based on pairwise subsampling, the degree of clonotype sharing among donors was expected to be affected by sequencing depth.

Trimming at the junction amounts to 6 bases on V and 4 bases on J, and the germline ends lie 21 bases apart. The CDR3 holds 16 amino acids from the cysteine to the phenylalanine. CDR3 DNA only is kept here, 48 bases in frame from base 1. For CDR1 and CDR2, the germline V gene (reference sequence) lists LNHDA and SQIVND. The V gene is TRBV19 and the J gene is TRBJ1-2; there is no confident call for the D gene. The clonotype comes from a woman between 40 and 50 years old in good health. Some clones in this sample may be carry-over from other donors' samples. Specimen: PBMCs. At the DNA level, the sequence is TGTGCCAGTAGCCTCGGATCCTCACACGCAGCCTATGGCTACACCTTC. Translated, it gives CASSLGSSHAAYGYTF.